What follows describes a single TCR beta chain. Which antigen it targets is not known. The record has no base qualities; no much larger clone is one base away. The same CDR3 arises from other DNA sequences in this sample as well. TCR CDR3 regions were amplified from genomic DNA by multiplex PCR using the deep immunoSEQ assay. Extracted genomic DNA from each cell subset was distributed evenly across all wells of several immunoSEQ 96-well plates, and each plate was treated as a replicate. For sorted subsets, each replicate PCR was loaded with roughly 190 ng genomic DNA, equivalent to about 30,000 T cell genomes. Purified libraries were measured with a Qubit 3.0 fluorometer, size-checked on a Bioanalyzer 2100, and measured again with the KAPA Library Quantification kit. Every immunoSEQ 96-well plate was sequenced on a dedicated single-read 150-cycle Illumina NextSeq 550 flow cell. The source study handled its data this way. The immunoSEQ output contained only junctional sequences without quality scores, so filtering could not match that applied to full-length reads. Sequences were annotated with PyIR, a Python wrapper for IgBLAST v1.9, and V/J genes and CDR3 were assigned using IMGT germline references. Reads with weak V/J assignments (E-value above 1e-6), missing CDR3, stop codons, out-of-frame junctions, or ambiguous translated residues were removed. V3J clonotypes were defined as sequences sharing the same inferred V gene, J gene, and CDR3 amino acid sequence. To compute the percentage overlap between repertoires, the number of shared unique clonotypes was divided by the size of the smaller repertoire. Repertoire richness was assessed with RTK rarefaction, the Chao1 estimator, and Recon v2.1 estimates of unobserved clonotypes. Generation probabilities were computed with OLGA for all TCRbeta clonotypes obtained by the gDNA method from several donors. TCRdb provides this immuneACCESS table in a form limited to in-frame rearrangements. Some clones are lacking; in checked studies, under half of them reflect an unresolved V gene, and why the rest are absent is not known. That table furnishes V, J and clone size, whereas the DNA furnished D and trimming. Within this sample are some 900,000 clones, with approximately 80% of them counted one time only. 1.5% of the sample is in the top ten clones.

Counted from cysteine to phenylalanine, this CDR3 has 12 amino acids. Here the CDR3 DNA is all that survives: 36 bases in frame from base 1. Between the V and J ends, shortened by 2 bases and 8 bases respectively, the junction contains 8 bases. According to the germline V gene, CDR1 reads SGHRS and CDR2 reads YFSETQ. The donors were healthy, HIV-negative adults who had no recently reported acute infections or vaccinations. Every donor was a Caucasian adult residing in Nashville, Tennessee, USA. CD4+ T cells were enriched by magnetic negative selection; naive cells were then positively selected on CD45RA, and the negative fraction formed the memory subset. Blood was collected by leukapheresis, and PBMCs were isolated by Ficoll-Histopaque density gradient centrifugation and then cryopreserved in liquid nitrogen vapor phase. Analytical flow cytometry was used to check the purity and quantity of each magnetically sorted T cell population. From each sorted fraction, genomic DNA was isolated and quantified by UV absorbance on a Nanodrop 2000c.

This entry comes from a study of shared clonotypes between healthy human individuals (dated by TCRdb to the early 2020s). Background for the entire study: A couple of women and a few men aged 18 to 49 years were included in the cohort. Per donor, three plates each were used for CD4 naive and CD4 memory, two for CD8 naive, and one for CD8 memory. The study deeply sequenced blood TCR repertoires of several healthy adults to estimate repertoire size and the extent of clonotype sharing between individuals. To increase sequencing depth and limit assay-specific biases, TCR repertoire library preparation and sequencing were carried out by different laboratories using diverse techniques. Leukapheresis yielded between about 0.9 and 10 billion PBMCs per donor.

Results and caveats for the whole study, not just this receptor: Sharing across several donors was observed for approximately 5% of naive CD4, under 4% of naive CD8, 2% to 2.5% of memory CD4, and about 0.39% of memory CD8 clonotypes. Because the study included a small number of donors, the genetic and exposure-history diversity represented was limited. Only blood was sampled, and tissue TCR repertoires likely differ from those in blood. Naive subsets generally had larger estimated clonotype richness than memory subsets. Rarefaction of sorted-subset datasets indicated incomplete sequencing despite the large sequencing depth. Compared with non-shared clonotypes, clonotypes shared by all four sorted-subset donors had higher generation probabilities. Based on pairwise subsampling, the degree of clonotype sharing among donors was expected to be affected by sequencing depth.

This clonotype was obtained from a man between 18 and 29 years old in good health. This sequence uses TRBV5-1 and TRBJ2-1; no D gene can be assigned with confidence. Sequences were obtained from memory CD4+ T cells sorted from blood. The cell subset or site label, as the study defines it: CD45RA-negative fraction. The CDR3 protein sequence reads: CASSFAGDEQFF. The sequence in DNA is TGCGCCAGCAGCTTCGCCGGTGATGAGCAGTTCTTC.